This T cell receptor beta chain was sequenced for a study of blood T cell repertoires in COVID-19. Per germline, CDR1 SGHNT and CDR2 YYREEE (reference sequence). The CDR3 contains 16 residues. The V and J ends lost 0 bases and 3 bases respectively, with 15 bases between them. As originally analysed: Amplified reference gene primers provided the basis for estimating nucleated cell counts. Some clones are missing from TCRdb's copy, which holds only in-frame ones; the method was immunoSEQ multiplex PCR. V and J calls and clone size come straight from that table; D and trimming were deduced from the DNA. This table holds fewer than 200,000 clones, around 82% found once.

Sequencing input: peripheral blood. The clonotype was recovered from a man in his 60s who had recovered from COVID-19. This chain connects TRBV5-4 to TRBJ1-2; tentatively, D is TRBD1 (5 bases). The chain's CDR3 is CASSLAPRGGDYGYTF. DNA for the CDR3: TGTGCCAGCAGCTTGGCCCCCCGGGGAGGGGACTATGGCTACACCTTC.